This T cell receptor beta chain is from a study of blood T cell repertoires in COVID-19. TCRdb's copy holds only in-frame clones and misses some; the assay was immunoSEQ multiplex PCR. This sample yields around 250,000 clones, of which more than 70% are seen a single time; roughly 12% belongs to the top ten. Germline V gene lookup returns CDR1 SGHRS and CDR2 YFSETQ. Deletions cut 4 bases from V and 0 bases from J, with 10 bases between. The CDR3 sequence is 14 residues long. Material for sequencing was peripheral blood. The rearrangement links TRBV5-1 to TRBJ2-5; possibly TRBD2 for D (6 bases). The TCR sequence derives from a man older than 75 with acute or convalescent COVID-19. The chain's CDR3 is CASSLRLDQETQYF. The CDR3 DNA sequence: TGCGCCAGCAGCCTAAGACTAGACCAAGAGACCCAGTACTTC.